This T cell receptor beta chain was observed in a study of cytomegalovirus exposure and HLA in healthy donors. In the study overall: Early released data had tens of millions of unique TCRs, all coming from HLA-typed donors. The Caucasian-associated ancestry cluster contained about four fifths of the approximately 390 genotyped donors.

CDR3 size: 17 residues. Trimming cost V 8 bases and J 0 bases, with 18 bases left between them. Germline assignment: CDR1 SGHKS and CDR2 YYEKEE (reference sequence). Whole-study findings and limits: Researchers left out some V segments, among them TRBV6-2 and TRBV6-3, as indistinguishable. The authors enumerated 150 to 200 TCR beta chains as linked to cytomegalovirus.

On this clone: Its antigen is undetermined.

Both 60 Vbeta primers and 13 Jbeta primers went into the PCR. TCRdb's table, derived via immunoSEQ multiplex PCR, lists solely in-frame clones and lacks some. This sample has under 200,000 clones, with around 77% found just once. This TCR came from a man aged 60 to 69 in good health and CMV-seronegative. The chain combines TRBV5-5 with TRBJ2-6, with a weak D call TRBD1 (6 bases). Specimen: PBMCs. CDR3 amino acids: CASPTRDTYSGANVLTF. The CDR3 DNA follows: TGTGCCAGTCCGACTCGGGACACCTACTCTGGGGCCAACGTCCTGACTTTC.